The TCR beta chain under discussion was sequenced for a study of blood T cells in healthy people across ages. Primers used in a second PCR of roughly 6 to 11 cycles were a sample-barcoded 5' primer and a J-beta primer mix. TCRdb passed the 5' RACE reads through MiXCR, listing each CDR3 protein once. Seen here are about 640,000 distinct CDR3 sequences, under 65% observed once, and the top ten hold over 35%. Germline values: CDR1 SGHKS, CDR2 YYEKEE (reference sequence). The J segment lost 7 bases and the V segment lost 4 bases, leaving 4 bases of the junction unmatched. The CDR3 is 14 residues long. Sample: blood. This clonotype originated in a man in his 60s in good health. The V gene is TRBV5-5, the J gene TRBJ2-1, with 11 bases lining up with TRBD1. The DNA of the CDR3 is TGTGCCAGCAGCAGTGGACAGGGGGCAAATGAGCAGTTCTTC. Residues: CASSSGQGANEQFF.